Described below is a single T cell receptor (beta chain) sequence and its context. Its antigen remains unknown. This sample is part of a study of human versus mouse CDR3 diversity and MHC coevolution. J gave up 4 bases and V 0 bases, and 7 bases lay outside the gene matches. Germline CDR1 and CDR2: SGHTA and FQGTGA. The CDR3 is 16 amino acids. General study points: Most of the three human donors had the lowest clonal inequality. Over 5 MHC II alleles selected the human T cells. By iCHAO1, human TCR beta clonotypes numbered about 1.5 million, the most.

Clones were sequenced by immunoSEQ multiplex PCR, and TCRdb holds only the in-frame ones, with some missing. Of tens of thousands of clones listed, 90% to 95% were seen once; the top ten hold approximately 20%. What was sequenced was naive CD4+ T cells from blood. Subset of the sample: CD45RO-negative CD62L-positive naive CD4 T cells. The sequence derives from a person in their sixties in good health. This rearrangement joins TRBV7-3 to TRBJ2-5, with 8 bases aligning to TRBD1. The CDR3 region is CASSLTPTGGRETQYF. The CDR3 DNA reads TGTGCCAGCAGCTTAACCCCAACAGGGGGTCGAGAGACCCAGTACTTC.